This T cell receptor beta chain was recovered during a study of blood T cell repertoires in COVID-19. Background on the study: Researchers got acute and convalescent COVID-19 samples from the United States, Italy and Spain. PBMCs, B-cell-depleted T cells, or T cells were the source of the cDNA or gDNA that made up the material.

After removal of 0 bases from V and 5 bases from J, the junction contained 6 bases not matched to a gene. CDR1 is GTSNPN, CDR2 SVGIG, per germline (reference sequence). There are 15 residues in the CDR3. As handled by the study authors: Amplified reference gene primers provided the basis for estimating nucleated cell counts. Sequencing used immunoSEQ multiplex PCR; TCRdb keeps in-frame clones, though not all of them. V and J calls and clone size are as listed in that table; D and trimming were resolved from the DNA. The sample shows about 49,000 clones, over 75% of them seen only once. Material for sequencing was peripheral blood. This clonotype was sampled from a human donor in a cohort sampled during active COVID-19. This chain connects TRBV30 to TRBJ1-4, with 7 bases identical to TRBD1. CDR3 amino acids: CAWSVGGSSNEKLFF. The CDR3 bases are TGTGCCTGGAGTGTAGGGGGCAGCTCCAATGAAAAACTGTTTTTT.